This T cell receptor beta chain derives from a study of T cell changes during pregnancy in multiple sclerosis. Profiling relied on immunoSEQ multiplex PCR, and the TCRdb table lists in-frame clones only, not all of them. The data contain about 24,000 clones, approximately 80% of them singletons. V shed 4 bases and J shed 2 bases, with 11 bases lying between them. Germline V gene sequence: CDR1 MNHNS, CDR2 SASEGT. The CDR3 runs 14 residues. The specimen was CD8+ T cells from peripheral blood mononuclear cells, collected in the first trimester of pregnancy. The clonotype comes from a female donor in good health, enrolled as a control in a pregnancy study. The genes are TRBV6-1 and TRBJ2-5; no definite D call. The CDR3 DNA sequence: TGTGCCAGCAGTGTATACTTCAGGCAAGAGACCCAGTACTTC. Encoded protein: CASSVYFRQETQYF.